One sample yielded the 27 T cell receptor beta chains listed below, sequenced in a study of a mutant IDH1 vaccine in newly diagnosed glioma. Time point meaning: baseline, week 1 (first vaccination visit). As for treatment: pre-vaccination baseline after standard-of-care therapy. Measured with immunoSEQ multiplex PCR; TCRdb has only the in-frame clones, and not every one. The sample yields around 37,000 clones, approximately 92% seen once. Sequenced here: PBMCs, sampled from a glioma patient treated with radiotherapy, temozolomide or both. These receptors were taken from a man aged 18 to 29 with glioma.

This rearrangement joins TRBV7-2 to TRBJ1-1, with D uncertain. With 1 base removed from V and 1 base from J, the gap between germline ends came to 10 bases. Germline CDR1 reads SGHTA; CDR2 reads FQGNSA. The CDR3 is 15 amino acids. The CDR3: CASSLVLGSNTEAFF. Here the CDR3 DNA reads TGTGCCAGCAGCTTAGTCCTGGGCTCGAACACTGAAGCTTTCTTT.

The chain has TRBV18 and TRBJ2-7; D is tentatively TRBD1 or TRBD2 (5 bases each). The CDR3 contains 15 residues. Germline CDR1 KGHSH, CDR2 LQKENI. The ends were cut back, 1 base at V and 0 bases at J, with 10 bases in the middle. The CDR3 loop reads CASSPLPGRSYEQYF. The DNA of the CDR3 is TGTGCCAGCTCACCACTCCCGGGACGCTCCTACGAGCAGTACTTC.

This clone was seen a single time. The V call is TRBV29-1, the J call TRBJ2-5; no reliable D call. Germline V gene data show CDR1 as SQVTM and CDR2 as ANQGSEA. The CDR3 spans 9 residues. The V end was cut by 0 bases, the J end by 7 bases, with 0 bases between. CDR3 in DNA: TGCAGCGTTGAAGAGACCCAGTACTTC. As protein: CSVEETQYF. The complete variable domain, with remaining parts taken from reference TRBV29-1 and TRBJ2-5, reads SAVISQKPSRDICQRGTSLTIQCQVDSQVTMMFWYRQQPGQSLTLIATANQGSEATYESGFVIDKFPISRPNLTFSTLTVSNMSPEDSSIYLCSVEETQYFGPGTRLLVL.

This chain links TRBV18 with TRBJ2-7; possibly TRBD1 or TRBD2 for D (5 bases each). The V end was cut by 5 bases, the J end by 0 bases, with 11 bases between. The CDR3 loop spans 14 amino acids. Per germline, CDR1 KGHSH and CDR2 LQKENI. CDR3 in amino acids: CASSSGRSSYEQYF. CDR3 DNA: TGTGCCAGCTCATCGGGACGGAGCTCCTACGAGCAGTACTTC.

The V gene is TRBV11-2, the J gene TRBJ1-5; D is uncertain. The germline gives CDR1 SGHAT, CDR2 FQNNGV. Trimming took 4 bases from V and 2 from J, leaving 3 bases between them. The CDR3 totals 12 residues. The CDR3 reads CASSSGNQPQHF. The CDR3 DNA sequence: TGTGCCAGCAGCTCCGGCAATCAGCCCCAGCATTTT.

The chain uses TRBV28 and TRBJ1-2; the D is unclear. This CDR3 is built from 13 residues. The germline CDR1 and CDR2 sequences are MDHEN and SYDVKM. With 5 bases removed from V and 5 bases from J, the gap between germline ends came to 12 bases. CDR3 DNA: TGTGCCAGCAGTCCCCCGGCGTCTTATGGCTACACCTTC. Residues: CASSPPASYGYTF.

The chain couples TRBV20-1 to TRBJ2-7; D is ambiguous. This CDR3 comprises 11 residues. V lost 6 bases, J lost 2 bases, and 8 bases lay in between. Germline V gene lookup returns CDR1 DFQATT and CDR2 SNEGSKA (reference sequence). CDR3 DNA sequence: TGCAGTGCGGTGGATCCCTACGAGCAGTACTTC. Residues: CSAVDPYEQYF.

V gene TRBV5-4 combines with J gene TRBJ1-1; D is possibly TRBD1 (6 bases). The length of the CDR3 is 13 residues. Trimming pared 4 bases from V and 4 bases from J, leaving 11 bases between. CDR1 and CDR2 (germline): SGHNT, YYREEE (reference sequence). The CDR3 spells CASSGAGVTEAFF. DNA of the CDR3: TGTGCCAGCAGCGGGGCAGGGGTCACTGAAGCTTTCTTT. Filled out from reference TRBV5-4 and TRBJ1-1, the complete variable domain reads ETGVTQSPTHLIKTRGQQVTLRCSSQSGHNTVSWYQQALGQGPQFIFQYYREEENGRGNFPPRFSGLQFPNYSSELNVNALELDDSALYLCASSGAGVTEAFFGQGTRLTVV.

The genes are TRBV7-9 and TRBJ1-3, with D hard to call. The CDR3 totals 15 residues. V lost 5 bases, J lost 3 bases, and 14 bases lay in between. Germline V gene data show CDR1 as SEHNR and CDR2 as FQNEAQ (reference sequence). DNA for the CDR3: TGTGCCAGCAGCCCAGCGCGGGGTGGTGGAAACACCATATATTTT. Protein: CASSPARGGGNTIYF.

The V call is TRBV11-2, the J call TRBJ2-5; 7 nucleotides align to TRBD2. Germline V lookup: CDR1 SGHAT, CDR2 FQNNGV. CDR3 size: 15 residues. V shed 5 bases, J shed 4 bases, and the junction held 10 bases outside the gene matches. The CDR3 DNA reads TGTGCCAGCAGCCCCTCCTGGACTAGTATAGAGACCCAGTACTTC. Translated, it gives CASSPSWTSIETQYF. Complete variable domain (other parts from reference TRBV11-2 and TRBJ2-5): EAGVAQSPRYKIIEKRQSVAFWCNPISGHATLYWYQQILGQGPKLLIQFQNNGVVDDSQLPKDRFSAERLKGVDSTLKIQPAKLEDSAVYLCASSPSWTSIETQYFGPGTRLLVL.

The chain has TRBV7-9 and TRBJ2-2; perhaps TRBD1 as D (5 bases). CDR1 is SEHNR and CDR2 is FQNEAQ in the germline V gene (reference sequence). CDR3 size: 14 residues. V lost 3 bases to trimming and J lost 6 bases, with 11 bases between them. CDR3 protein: CASSFSQGSGELFF. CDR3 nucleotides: TGTGCCAGCAGCTTTTCCCAGGGTTCCGGGGAGCTGTTTTTT.

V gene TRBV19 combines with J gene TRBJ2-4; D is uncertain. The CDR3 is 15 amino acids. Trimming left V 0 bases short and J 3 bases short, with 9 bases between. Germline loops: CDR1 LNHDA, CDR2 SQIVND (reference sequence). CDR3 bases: TGTGCCAGTAGTATAGACGAAATGAGCAAAAACATTCAGTACTTC. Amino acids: CASSIDEMSKNIQYF.

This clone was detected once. The CDR3 loop reads CASSGTSGIPLSYEQYF. The CDR3 coding sequence is TGTGCCAGCAGCGGGACTAGCGGGATTCCGCTTTCCTACGAGCAGTACTTC. V and J are TRBV2 and TRBJ2-7; 13 bases are a match to TRBD2. This CDR3 region has 17 residues. J gave up 1 base and V 6 bases, and 9 bases lay outside the gene matches. Germline V lookup: CDR1 SNHLY, CDR2 FYNNEI.

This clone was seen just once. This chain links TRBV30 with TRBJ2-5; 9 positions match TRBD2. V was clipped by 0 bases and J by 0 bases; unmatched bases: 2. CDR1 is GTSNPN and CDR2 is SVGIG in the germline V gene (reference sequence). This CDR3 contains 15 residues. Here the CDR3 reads CAWSVASGNQETQYF. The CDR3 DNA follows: TGTGCCTGGAGTGTGGCTAGCGGGAACCAAGAGACCCAGTACTTC.

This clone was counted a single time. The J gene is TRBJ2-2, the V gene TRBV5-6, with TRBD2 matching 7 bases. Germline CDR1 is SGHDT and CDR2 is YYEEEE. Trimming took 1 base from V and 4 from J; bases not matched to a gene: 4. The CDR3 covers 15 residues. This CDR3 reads CASSLLLAGTGELFF. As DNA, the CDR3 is TGTGCCAGCAGCTTGCTCTTAGCGGGCACCGGGGAGCTGTTTTTT. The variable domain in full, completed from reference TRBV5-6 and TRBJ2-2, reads DAGVTQSPTHLIKTRGQQVTLRCSPKSGHDTVSWYQQALGQGPQFIFQYYEEEERQRGNFPDRFSGHQFPNYSSELNVNALLLGDSALYLCASSLLLAGTGELFFGEGSRLTVL.

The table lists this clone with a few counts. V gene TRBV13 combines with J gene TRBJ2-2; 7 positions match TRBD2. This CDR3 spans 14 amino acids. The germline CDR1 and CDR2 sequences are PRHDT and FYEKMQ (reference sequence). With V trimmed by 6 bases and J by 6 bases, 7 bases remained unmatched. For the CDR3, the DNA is TGTGCCAGCAGGGAAGCGGGACTCCCCGGGGAGCTGTTTTTT. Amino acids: CASREAGLPGELFF.

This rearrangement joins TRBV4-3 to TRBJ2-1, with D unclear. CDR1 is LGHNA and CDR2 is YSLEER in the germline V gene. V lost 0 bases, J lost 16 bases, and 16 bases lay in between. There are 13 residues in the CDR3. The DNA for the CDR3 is TGCGCCAGCAGCCAAGATATCATGGGCCGCCTATTCTTC. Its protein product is CASSQDIMGRLFF.

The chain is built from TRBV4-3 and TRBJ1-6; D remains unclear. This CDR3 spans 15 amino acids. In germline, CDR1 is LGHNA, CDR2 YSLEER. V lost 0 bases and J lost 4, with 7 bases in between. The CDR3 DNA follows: TGCGCCAGCAGCCAAGATCGGGGTTATAATTCACCCCTCCACTTT. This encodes CASSQDRGYNSPLHF.

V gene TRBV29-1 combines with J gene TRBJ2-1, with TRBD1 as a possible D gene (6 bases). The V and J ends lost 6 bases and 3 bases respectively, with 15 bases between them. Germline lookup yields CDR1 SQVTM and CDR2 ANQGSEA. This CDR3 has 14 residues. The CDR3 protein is CSVVQGRGYNEQFF. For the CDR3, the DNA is TGCAGCGTCGTACAGGGTAGGGGCTACAATGAGCAGTTCTTC.

The CDR3, as DNA: TGTGCCTGGAGTTCCCAGGGGGTAGGTAAGCAGTACTTC. This gives the protein CAWSSQGVGKQYF. The rearrangement joins TRBV30 to TRBJ2-7; 7 nucleotides align to TRBD1. V was pared by 2 bases and J by 8 bases, with 9 bases of the junction left unmatched. CDR1 and CDR2 from the germline V gene are GTSNPN and SVGIG (reference sequence). This CDR3 spans 13 amino acids.

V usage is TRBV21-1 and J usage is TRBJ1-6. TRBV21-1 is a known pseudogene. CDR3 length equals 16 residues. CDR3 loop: CASSKGRGLGNSPLHF. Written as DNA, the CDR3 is TGTGCCAGCAGCAAAGGGCGGGGACTGGGCAATTCACCCCTCCACTTT.

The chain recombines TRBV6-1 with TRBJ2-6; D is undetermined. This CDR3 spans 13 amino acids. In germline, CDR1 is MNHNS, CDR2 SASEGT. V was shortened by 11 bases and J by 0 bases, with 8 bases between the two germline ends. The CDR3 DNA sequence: TGTGCCGGCTCGTACTCTGGGGCCAACGTCCTGACTTTC. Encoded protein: CAGSYSGANVLTF.

Written as DNA, the CDR3 is TGTGCCAGAAGCTTGAGTCCCCTCCTGGTCGATTCACCCCTCCACTTT. This codes for CARSLSPLLVDSPLHF. The chain links TRBV5-3 to TRBJ1-6; D uncertain. TRBV5-3 is an open reading frame, and its role is uncertain. The germline V and J ends were trimmed by 1 base and 8 bases, with 16 bases remaining between them. The CDR3 spans 16 residues.

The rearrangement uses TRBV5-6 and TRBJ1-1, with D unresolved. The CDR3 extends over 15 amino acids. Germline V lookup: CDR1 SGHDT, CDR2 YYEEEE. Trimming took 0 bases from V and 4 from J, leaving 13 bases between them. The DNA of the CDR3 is TGTGCCAGCAGCTTGGTTAATAAGCTGAGCACTGAAGCTTTCTTT. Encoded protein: CASSLVNKLSTEAFF.

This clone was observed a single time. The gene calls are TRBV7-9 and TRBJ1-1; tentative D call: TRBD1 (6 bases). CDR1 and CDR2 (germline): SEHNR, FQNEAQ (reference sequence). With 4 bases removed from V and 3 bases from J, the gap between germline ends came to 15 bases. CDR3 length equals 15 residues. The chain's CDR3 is CASSWKQGLYTEAFF. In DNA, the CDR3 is TGTGCCAGCAGCTGGAAACAGGGTTTATACACTGAAGCTTTCTTT.

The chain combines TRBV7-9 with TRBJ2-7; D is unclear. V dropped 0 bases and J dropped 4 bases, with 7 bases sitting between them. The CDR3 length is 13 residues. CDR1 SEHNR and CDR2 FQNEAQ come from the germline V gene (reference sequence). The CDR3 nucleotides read TGTGCCAGCAGCTTAGCTGGGGTTTACGAGCAGTACTTC. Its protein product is CASSLAGVYEQYF.

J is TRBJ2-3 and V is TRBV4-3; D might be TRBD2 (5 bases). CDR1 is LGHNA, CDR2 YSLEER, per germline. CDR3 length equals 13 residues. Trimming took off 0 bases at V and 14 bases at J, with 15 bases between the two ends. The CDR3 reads CASSQDPRGMVYF. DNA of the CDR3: TGCGCCAGCAGCCAAGATCCCCGGGGAATGGTGTATTTT.